A single sample is the source of the 27 T cell receptor beta chains below, sequenced in a study of response to subunit inactivated influenza vaccine. Each CDR3 protein is one row after TCRdb ran MiXCR on the RT-PCR reads. The sample has hundreds of thousands of distinct CDR3 sequences, just over 20% seen once; the top ten hold 10%. Sequencing used PBMCs from blood, obtained about 20 months after vaccination. The receptors were sampled from a man aged 50-75 years who received an inactivated influenza vaccine.

The chain combines TRBV5-1 with TRBJ1-4; no reliable D call. The CDR3 spans 15 residues. Per germline, CDR1 SGHRS and CDR2 YFSETQ. V was clipped by 3 bases and J by 2 bases, with 11 bases between them. CDR3 DNA: TGCGCCAGCAGCTGGGGTTACTCGACTAATGAAAAACTGTTTTTT. The encoded protein is CASSWGYSTNEKLFF.

This clonotype was counted many times. The rearrangement links TRBV27 to TRBJ1-4; D is ambiguous. The CDR3 is 14 amino acids. Per the germline V gene, CDR1 is MNHEY and CDR2 is SMNVEV (reference sequence). Trimming shortened V by 5 bases and J by 0 bases, and 7 bases separated the two germline ends. The CDR3, as DNA: TGTGCCAGCAGTGGACGGACAACTAATGAAAAACTGTTTTTT. Its translation is CASSGRTTNEKLFF.

This clonotype was seen a handful of times. The chain uses TRBV7-9 and TRBJ1-2; no clear D. Germline V gene sequence: CDR1 SEHNR, CDR2 FQNEAQ (reference sequence). This CDR3 is built from 14 residues. V lost 5 bases to trimming and J lost 2 bases, with 12 bases between them. CDR3 region: CASSASSPNYGYTF. In DNA, the CDR3 is TGTGCCAGCAGCGCTTCCAGCCCAAACTATGGCTACACCTTC.

Only a few counts were recorded for this clonotype. V and J are TRBV10-2 and TRBJ2-7; TRBD2 matches 7 bases. CDR3 length equals 16 residues. With 3 bases clipped from V and 0 bases from J, the junction kept 8 bases outside the gene matches. Germline V lookup: CDR1 WSHSY, CDR2 SAAADI. Here the CDR3 reads CASSDPSGSPSYEQYF. The CDR3 DNA is TGCGCCAGCAGTGATCCTAGCGGCAGTCCCTCCTACGAGCAGTACTTC.

The chain links TRBV11-2 to TRBJ2-7; 8 bases are shared with TRBD2. Germline assignment: CDR1 SGHAT and CDR2 FQNNGV. With 5 bases clipped from V and 7 bases from J, the junction kept 10 bases outside the gene matches. The CDR3 totals 14 residues. CDR3 sequence: CASSPIAGKYEQYF. The CDR3 DNA reads TGTGCCAGCAGCCCGATAGCGGGAAAGTATGAGCAGTACTTC.

The rearrangement uses TRBV20-1 and TRBJ2-5; 8 bases fit TRBD2. Germline values: CDR1 DFQATT, CDR2 SNEGSKA (reference sequence). The CDR3 spans 12 residues. The trim removed 2 bases at V and 7 bases at J, leaving 3 bases unmatched. The CDR3 DNA is TGCAGTGCTAGACCGGGACTAGGGACCCAGTACTTC. It encodes CSARPGLGTQYF.

The rearrangement joins TRBV29-1 to TRBJ2-5; D gene ambiguous. V was shortened by 4 bases and J by 5 bases, with 5 bases between the two germline ends. The CDR3 consists of 10 residues. Per germline, CDR1 SQVTM and CDR2 ANQGSEA. CDR3 sequence (DNA): TGCAGCGTTGGAAGGGAGACCCAGTACTTC. This translates into CSVGRETQYF.

This clonotype was seen only a few times. The chain recombines TRBV28 with TRBJ1-5; D perhaps matches TRBD1 (5 bases). Germline V CDR1 and CDR2: MDHEN, SYDVKM. V was pared by 3 bases and J by 4 bases, with 10 bases between. This CDR3 has 14 residues. CDR3 DNA sequence: TGTGCCAGCAGTTTTTTTGACAGAAATCAGCCCCAGCATTTT. Translating gives CASSFFDRNQPQHF.

This clonotype was seen ten or more times. The genes are TRBV18 and TRBJ1-1; D might be TRBD1 (5 bases). V lost 5 bases and J lost 5, with 12 bases in between. CDR1 is KGHSH and CDR2 is LQKENI in the germline V gene. The CDR3 loop spans 13 amino acids. CDR3 nucleotide sequence: TGTGCCAGCTCAAATCAGAAGGGGACTGAAGCTTTCTTT. The encoded protein is CASSNQKGTEAFF. Drawing the rest from reference TRBV18 and TRBJ1-1, the complete variable domain is NAGVMQNPRHLVRRRGQEARLRCSPMKGHSHVYWYRQLPEEGLKFMVYLQKENIIDESGMPKERFSAEFPKEGPSILRIQQVVRGDSAAYFCASSNQKGTEAFFGQGTRLTVV.

This clonotype was seen more than once but under ten times. The chain couples TRBV5-6 to TRBJ1-6, with a possible D match to TRBD1 (5 bases). The CDR3 runs to 15 residues. CDR1 SGHDT and CDR2 YYEEEE come from the germline V gene. The ends were cut back, 3 bases at V and 6 bases at J, with 13 bases in the middle. Here the CDR3 DNA reads TGTGCCAGCAGCTGGGGCGGGGCAGCTAATTCACCCCTCCACTTT. Its translation: CASSWGGAANSPLHF. Full variable domain (outside the CDR3, taken from reference TRBV5-6 and TRBJ1-6): DAGVTQSPTHLIKTRGQQVTLRCSPKSGHDTVSWYQQALGQGPQFIFQYYEEEERQRGNFPDRFSGHQFPNYSSELNVNALLLGDSALYLCASSWGGAANSPLHFGNGTRLTVT.

This clonotype was counted a few times. The rearrangement uses TRBV20-1 and TRBJ2-3; D tentatively fits TRBD1 or TRBD2 (5 bases each). The V gene lost 4 bases and the J gene lost 1 base, with 12 bases spanning the gap. CDR1 is DFQATT and CDR2 is SNEGSKA in the germline V gene (reference sequence). The CDR3 length is 14 residues. The CDR3 DNA follows: TGCAGTGCTATGGGGGTCCGTCGCACAGATACGCAGTATTTT. This codes for CSAMGVRRTDTQYF.

The chain uses TRBV12-3 or TRBV12-4 and TRBJ1-5; 7 bases are a match to TRBD1. This CDR3 contains 15 residues. V was clipped by 3 bases and J by 5 bases; unmatched bases: 7. In DNA form, the CDR3 reads TGTGCCAGCAGTTTTAAGGGGGCGAGCGATCAGCCCCAGCATTTT. It specifies CASSFKGASDQPQHF.

The rearrangement links TRBV12-3 or TRBV12-4 to TRBJ1-1, with 7 bases lining up with TRBD1. The CDR3 contains 14 residues. V lost 6 bases to trimming and J lost 5 bases; unmatched junction nucleotides: 9. The CDR3 sequence: CASSPTGKKTEAFF. Written as DNA, the CDR3 is TGTGCCAGCAGCCCGACAGGGAAAAAAACTGAAGCTTTCTTT.

The V and J genes are TRBV5-1 and TRBJ1-6, with D possibly matching TRBD1 (5 bases). The CDR3 runs to 13 residues. V dropped 4 bases and J dropped 9 bases, with 11 bases sitting between them. CDR1 is SGHRS, CDR2 YFSETQ, per germline. The chain's CDR3 is CASSPGGFSPLHF. In DNA, the CDR3 is TGCGCCAGCAGCCCGGGGGGGTTTTCACCCCTCCACTTT.

Remarks on this clonotype: Mismatch with germline at one junction end may stem from a read error. The chain combines TRBV4-2 with TRBJ1-4; 7 bases map to TRBD1. This CDR3 is built from 14 residues. From germline, CDR1 is LGHNA and CDR2 YNFKEQ. The CDR3 sequence is CASSQVTGEENLFF. DNA of the CDR3: TGTGCCAGCAGCCAAGTAACAGGGGAGGAAAACCTGTTTTTT.

The chain has TRBV20-1 and TRBJ1-4; the D gene is possibly TRBD1 (6 bases). V was clipped by 1 base and J by 3 bases, with 12 bases between them. Germline V gene data show CDR1 as DFQATT and CDR2 as SNEGSKA (reference sequence). The CDR3 contains 15 residues. CDR3 sequence reads: CSARGAAGANEKLFF. The CDR3 nucleotides read TGCAGTGCTAGAGGGGCTGCAGGGGCTAATGAAAAACTGTTTTTT.

This clonotype was observed many times. J is TRBJ1-5 and V is TRBV19; D gene unclear. CDR1 is LNHDA and CDR2 is SQIVND in the germline V gene (reference sequence). The CDR3 has 12 amino acids. V gave up 3 bases and J gave up 10 bases, with 10 bases separating them. The CDR3 loop is CASSISRSPQHF. For the CDR3, the DNA is TGTGCCAGTAGTATCTCTAGAAGTCCCCAGCATTTT.

The chain couples TRBV5-5 to TRBJ2-7; the D is unclear. Per germline, CDR1 SGHKS and CDR2 YYEKEE (reference sequence). The V and J ends lost 0 bases and 0 bases respectively, with 7 bases between them. The CDR3 is made up of 14 amino acids. As DNA, the CDR3 is TGTGCCAGCAGCTTGGCAGGTTACTCCTACGAGCAGTACTTC. Protein product: CASSLAGYSYEQYF.

V and J are TRBV5-1 and TRBJ1-4; D possibly corresponds to TRBD1 (6 bases). Trimming pared 0 bases from V and 7 bases from J, leaving 10 bases between. The CDR3 loop spans 14 amino acids. CDR1 is SGHRS and CDR2 is YFSETQ in the germline V gene. The CDR3 loop is CASSLAGVSEKLFF. Here the CDR3 DNA reads TGCGCCAGCAGCTTGGCAGGGGTTTCTGAAAAACTGTTTTTT.

V is TRBV6-1 and J is TRBJ1-5; 7 bases are shared with TRBD1. After removal of 6 bases from V and 0 bases from J, the junction contained 11 bases not matched to a gene. CDR3 length: 17 residues. Germline CDR1 MNHNS, CDR2 SASEGT. CDR3: CASSFPLDRTSNQPQHF. CDR3 DNA sequence: TGTGCCAGCAGCTTTCCCTTGGACAGGACTAGCAATCAGCCCCAGCATTTT.

This clonotype was seen only a few times. The chain links TRBV5-6 to TRBJ1-2; 9 positions agree with TRBD1. With V trimmed by 6 bases and J by 6 bases, 18 bases remained unmatched. The CDR3 has 17 amino acids. Germline lookup yields CDR1 SGHDT and CDR2 YYEEEE. CDR3 protein: CASTPKAQGAVAHGYTF. CDR3 bases: TGTGCCAGCACCCCCAAGGCACAGGGGGCGGTGGCCCATGGCTACACCTTC. Variable domain in full (rest from reference TRBV5-6 and TRBJ1-2): DAGVTQSPTHLIKTRGQQVTLRCSPKSGHDTVSWYQQALGQGPQFIFQYYEEEERQRGNFPDRFSGHQFPNYSSELNVNALLLGDSALYLCASTPKAQGAVAHGYTFGSGTRLTVV.

The rearrangement uses TRBV3-1 and TRBJ1-1; D gene uncertain. Germline V gene lookup returns CDR1 LGHDT and CDR2 YNNKEL (reference sequence). Trimming stripped 0 bases from V and 1 base from J, with 9 bases between. CDR3 length equals 15 residues. The CDR3 loop reads CASSQEVVGNTEAFF. In DNA form, the CDR3 reads TGTGCCAGCAGCCAAGAGGTCGTAGGGAACACTGAAGCTTTCTTT. The full variable domain, with the rest looked up from reference TRBV3-1 and TRBJ1-1, is DTAVSQTPKYLVTQMGNDKSIKCEQNLGHDTMYWYKQDSKKFLKIMFSYNNKELIINETVPNRFSPKSPDKAHLNLHINSLELGDSAVYFCASSQEVVGNTEAFFGQGTRLTVV.

In nucleotides, the CDR3 is TGTGCCAGCAGTGACGCTAGGACAGGGGATAATTCACCCCTCCACTTT. Amino acid sequence: CASSDARTGDNSPLHF. The V gene is TRBV25-1, the J gene TRBJ1-6; 9 nucleotides align to TRBD1. V lost 3 bases, J lost 5 bases, and 5 bases stayed unmatched. The CDR3 totals 16 residues. Germline-derived CDR1 and CDR2 are MGHDK and SYGVNS. Looking up the rest from reference TRBV25-1 and TRBJ1-6 gives the full variable domain: EADIYQTPRYLVIGTGKKITLECSQTMGHDKMYWYQQDPGMELHLIHYSYGVNSTEKGDLSSESTVSRIRTEHFPLTLESARPSHTSQYLCASSDARTGDNSPLHFGNGTRLTVT.

This clonotype was detected many times. The chain recombines TRBV5-4 with TRBJ2-2; D not certain. The CDR3 length is 13 residues. Germline V gives CDR1 SGHNT, CDR2 YYREEE (reference sequence). The V end lost 0 bases, the J end lost 6 bases, and 6 bases lay between the germline ends. The CDR3 loop is CASSLGGPGELFF. The CDR3 region has the DNA TGTGCCAGCAGCTTGGGGGGTCCCGGGGAGCTGTTTTTT.

This clonotype was picked up many times. This chain connects TRBV5-1 to TRBJ1-1, with D uncertain. CDR3 length: 14 residues. Trimming left V 0 bases short and J 1 base short, with 7 bases between. Germline assignment: CDR1 SGHRS and CDR2 YFSETQ. The CDR3 region is CASSLVPENTEAFF. The CDR3 nucleotides are TGCGCCAGCAGCTTGGTGCCGGAGAACACTGAAGCTTTCTTT. Drawing the rest from reference TRBV5-1 and TRBJ1-1, the complete variable domain is KAGVTQTPRYLIKTRGQQVTLSCSPISGHRSVSWYQQTPGQGLQFLFEYFSETQRNKGNFPGRFSGRQFSNSRSEMNVSTLELGDSALYLCASSLVPENTEAFFGQGTRLTVV.

This clonotype occurred a few times. The J gene is TRBJ1-2, the V gene TRBV5-1; D remains ambiguous. The CDR3 loop spans 14 amino acids. V was shortened by 5 bases and J by 7 bases, with 18 bases between the two germline ends. Germline loops: CDR1 SGHRS, CDR2 YFSETQ. Here the CDR3 DNA reads TGCGCCAGCAGTGAGTCTGGGTCCGCAGCTGGCTACACCTTC. Translating gives CASSESGSAAGYTF.

The chain has TRBV3-1 and TRBJ2-7; TRBD1 is a possible D gene (5 bases). Germline CDR1 is LGHDT and CDR2 is YNNKEL (reference sequence). Trimming cost V 9 bases and J 6 bases, with 18 bases left between them. This CDR3 has 13 amino acids. DNA of the CDR3: TGTGCCAGTGCGACAGTTATTGGAGTCGAGCAGTACTTC. Its translation is CASATVIGVEQYF.